One and the same sample provided the 26 T cell receptor beta chains below, sequenced in a study of blood T cell repertoires in COVID-19. Assay used: immunoSEQ multiplex PCR; TCRdb lists only in-frame clones, some missing. The sample holds approximately 29,000 clones, 85% to 95% seen once. Material for sequencing was peripheral blood. The source of these receptors is a woman aged 70-85 years with COVID-19, enrolled during active disease.

A single count supports this clone. The chain links TRBV19 to TRBJ2-3; 11 bases match TRBD2. The CDR3 has 19 residues. The V and J ends lost 2 bases and 0 bases, in that order; junction bases with no gene match: 10. CDR1 LNHDA and CDR2 SQIVND come from the germline V gene (reference sequence). The chain's CDR3 is CASSIRLAGSVLSTDTQYF. In DNA form, the CDR3 reads TGTGCCAGTAGTATAAGACTAGCGGGATCAGTTCTCAGCACAGATACGCAGTATTTT.

For this clone: The junction does not match germline at one end; this may be a read error. The chain recombines TRBV7-7 with TRBJ2-7; 8 nucleotides match TRBD1. CDR1 and CDR2 from the germline V gene are SSHAT and FNYEAQ (reference sequence). The CDR3 is 15 residues long. The CDR3 protein is CASSLDRGPSYEQYF. In DNA, the CDR3 is TGTGCTAGCAGCTTAGACAGGGGTCCCTCCTACGAGCAGTACTTC.

CDR3 bases: TGCGCCAGCAGCACCGGGACAGGGTGGGACAATGAGCAGTTCTTC. It codes for CASSTGTGWDNEQFF. V and J are TRBV10-1 and TRBJ2-1; 9 positions agree with TRBD1. V gave up 6 bases and J gave up 5 bases; unmatched junction bases: 8. Germline assignment: CDR1 WNHNN and CDR2 SYGVQD (reference sequence). This CDR3 comprises 15 residues.

This clone was found once. The genes are TRBV4-1 and TRBJ1-1, with a possible D match to TRBD1 (5 bases). CDR1 is MGHRA and CDR2 is YSYEKL in the germline V gene. V was cut by 1 base and J by 3 bases, with 12 bases left in between. This CDR3 has 15 residues. The CDR3 reads CASSQGRSGDTEAFF. Here the CDR3 DNA reads TGCGCCAGCAGCCAAGGGAGGTCGGGGGACACTGAAGCTTTCTTT.

V usage is TRBV30 and J usage is TRBJ1-2; unclear D gene. The CDR3 is 13 amino acids. Germline CDR1 and CDR2: GTSNPN and SVGIG (reference sequence). V was pared by 1 base and J by 2 bases, with 8 bases between. Written as DNA, the CDR3 is TGTGCCTGGAGTGGGACTGGAAACTATGGCTACACCTTC. Translation: CAWSGTGNYGYTF.

The rearrangement uses TRBV28 and TRBJ1-2, with 7 bases matching TRBD1. In germline, CDR1 is MDHEN, CDR2 SYDVKM. The CDR3 length is 14 residues. Unmatched junction bases numbered 7, after V lost 6 bases and J lost 3 bases. The CDR3 bases are TGTGCCAGCAGCGACAGGGCCCGCTACTATGGCTACACCTTC. Translated: CASSDRARYYGYTF.

This chain connects TRBV6-6 to TRBJ1-3; TRBD1 aligns across 7 bases. The CDR3 is made up of 16 amino acids. CDR1 and CDR2 from the germline V gene are MNHNY and SVGAGI (reference sequence). Germline trimming cut 4 bases from V and 3 bases from J; bases unmatched to any gene: 9. The CDR3, as DNA: TGTGCCAGCAGTTTGGGCAGGGGGTTACGTGGAAACACCATATATTTT. Translated, it gives CASSLGRGLRGNTIYF.

The chain combines TRBV6-5 with TRBJ2-3; D is ambiguous. CDR3 size: 16 residues. Germline CDR1 MNHEY, CDR2 SVGAGI. V was trimmed by 4 bases and J by 0 bases, leaving 14 bases between them. The CDR3 bases are TGTGCCAGCAGTTCCTACTATTCGTCTAGCACAGATACGCAGTATTTT. This sequence encodes CASSSYYSSSTDTQYF.

The V and J genes are TRBV27 and TRBJ2-5; D is uncertain. V lost 6 bases and J lost 7, with 15 bases in between. The CDR3 runs to 13 residues. Germline values: CDR1 MNHEY, CDR2 SMNVEV (reference sequence). The CDR3 DNA sequence: TGTGCCAGCAGCCGGTCCACTAAGAGGACCCAGTACTTC. The encoded protein is CASSRSTKRTQYF.

The J gene is TRBJ1-3, the V gene TRBV7-2; no clear D. The germline gives CDR1 SGHTA, CDR2 FQGNSA. V dropped 2 bases and J dropped 2 bases, with 7 bases sitting between them. The CDR3 has 14 residues. The CDR3 sequence is CASSLYYAGNTIYF. The CDR3 DNA reads as TGTGCCAGCAGCTTATATTATGCTGGAAACACCATATATTTT.

This rearrangement joins TRBV5-6 to TRBJ1-1, with D unclear. Trimming removed 5 bases from V and 5 bases from J, with 16 bases in between. The germline V gene has CDR1 SGHDT and CDR2 YYEEEE. The CDR3 is 14 amino acids. The CDR3 reads CASRTRGRETEAFF. The CDR3 DNA sequence: TGTGCCAGCAGAACCCGCGGTAGGGAGACTGAAGCTTTCTTT.

The chain combines TRBV10-1 with TRBJ1-1, with TRBD1 matching over 7 bases. The germline V gene encodes CDR1 WNHNN and CDR2 SYGVQD (reference sequence). This CDR3 is built from 15 residues. V dropped 6 bases and J dropped 2; count of bases not matched to a gene: 9. CDR3 loop: CASSLRQGRNTEAFF. CDR3 coding DNA: TGCGCCAGCAGCCTTAGACAGGGCCGAAACACTGAAGCTTTCTTT.

The chain is built from TRBV27 and TRBJ1-3, with TRBD1 matching over 8 bases. The CDR3 is 16 amino acids. The ends lost 6 bases at V and 0 bases at J; junction bases unmatched: 7. Per the germline V gene, CDR1 is MNHEY and CDR2 is SMNVEV (reference sequence). The CDR3, as DNA: TGTGCCAGCAGACAGGGGGGACCGTACTCTGGAAACACCATATATTTT. Translation gives CASRQGGPYSGNTIYF.

The chain combines TRBV28 with TRBJ2-7; 8 bases map to TRBD1. Germline CDR1 MDHEN, CDR2 SYDVKM. The CDR3 length is 16 residues. V lost 5 bases, J lost 1 base, and 10 bases stayed unmatched. The CDR3 here is CASSDPTGVGSYEQYF. DNA for the CDR3: TGTGCCAGCAGTGACCCGACAGGGGTTGGATCCTACGAGCAGTACTTC.

The rearrangement links TRBV9 to TRBJ1-5; D not resolved. Germline CDR1 SGDLS, CDR2 YYNGEE. CDR3 length: 13 residues. V was cut by 4 bases and J by 0 bases, with 5 bases left in between. CDR3 amino acids: CASSYGSNQPQHF. DNA for the CDR3: TGTGCCAGCAGCTACGGTAGCAATCAGCCCCAGCATTTT.

The chain has TRBV9 and TRBJ2-7; the D is unclear. Germline lookup yields CDR1 SGDLS and CDR2 YYNGEE. The V and J ends lost 6 bases and 4 bases respectively, with 26 bases between them. The CDR3 sequence is 17 residues long. The CDR3 bases are TGTGCCAGCAACCTAATTCCGCTTTTGCGGTTGATGTACGAGCAGTACTTC. Translation: CASNLIPLLRLMYEQYF.

The CDR3: CSVLPGATEAFF. The DNA for the CDR3 is TGCAGCGTCCTCCCCGGTGCCACTGAAGCTTTCTTT. The V call is TRBV29-1, the J call TRBJ1-1, with D unclear. This CDR3 has 12 amino acids. Trimming removed 6 bases from V and 4 bases from J, with 12 bases in between. Germline V gene sequence: CDR1 SQVTM, CDR2 ANQGSEA.

The rearrangement links TRBV30 to TRBJ1-1; the D gene is possibly TRBD1 (6 bases). Trimming removed 0 bases at V and 11 bases at J, with 19 bases between. The CDR3 totals 14 residues. Germline V gene sequence: CDR1 GTSNPN, CDR2 SVGIG (reference sequence). CDR3 residues: CAWSVPGEVMGAFF. CDR3 in DNA: TGTGCCTGGAGTGTACCAGGGGAAGTTATGGGGGCTTTCTTT.

The chain's CDR3 is CASSATVAGLTDTQYF. The CDR3 DNA is TGTGCCAGCAGCGCGACGGTGGCAGGGTTAACAGATACGCAGTATTTT. The chain carries TRBV9 and TRBJ2-3; the D gene is possibly TRBD1 (5 bases). CDR3 length: 16 residues. The V gene lost 3 bases and the J gene lost 3 bases, with 17 bases spanning the gap. Germline V CDR1 and CDR2: SGDLS, YYNGEE.

The CDR3 protein is CASSIGDSGNTIYF. The DNA of the CDR3 is TGTGCCAGTAGTATCGGGGATTCTGGAAACACCATATATTTT. The chain is built from TRBV19 and TRBJ1-3, with D unresolved. V was clipped by 3 bases and J by 1 base, with 7 bases between them. Per germline, CDR1 LNHDA and CDR2 SQIVND (reference sequence). The CDR3 consists of 14 residues.

The rearrangement uses TRBV18 and TRBJ2-7; 10 nucleotides match TRBD2. This CDR3 comprises 14 residues. Germline CDR1 is KGHSH and CDR2 is LQKENI. The V and J ends lost 6 bases and 2 bases, in that order; junction bases with no gene match: 4. The CDR3 loop is CASSGTSDAYEQYF. In nucleotides, the CDR3 is TGTGCCAGCTCCGGGACTAGCGATGCCTACGAGCAGTACTTC.

The chain combines TRBV6-4 with TRBJ2-1; 12 bases fit TRBD2. Germline CDR1 reads MRHNA; CDR2 reads SNTAGT. The CDR3 covers 15 residues. J lost 8 bases, V lost 5 bases, and 7 bases had no gene match. This chain's CDR3 is CASSSTSGSNDEQFF. DNA for the CDR3: TGTGCCAGCAGTTCGACTAGCGGGAGTAACGATGAGCAGTTCTTC.

This chain connects TRBV7-9 to TRBJ1-5; 9 bases agree with TRBD1. J gave up 4 bases and V 4 bases, and 8 bases lay outside the gene matches. Germline lookup yields CDR1 SEHNR and CDR2 FQNEAQ (reference sequence). The CDR3 contains 16 residues. The CDR3 coding sequence is TGTGCCAGCAGCTCGTCGACAGGGGGAGCAAATCAGCCCCAGCATTTT. It codes for CASSSSTGGANQPQHF.

The genes are TRBV28 and TRBJ1-6; D perhaps matches TRBD1 (5 bases). There are 15 residues in the CDR3. Germline V lookup: CDR1 MDHEN, CDR2 SYDVKM. V was cut by 2 bases and J by 6 bases, with 11 bases left in between. CDR3 nucleotide sequence: TGTGCCAGCAGTTTAACGACAGTCTCTAATTCACCCCTCCACTTT. It yields the protein CASSLTTVSNSPLHF. Combining the CDR3 with reference TRBV28 and TRBJ1-6 gives the whole variable domain DVKVTQSSRYLVKRTGEKVFLECVQDMDHENMFWYRQDPGLGLRLIYFSYDVKMKEKGDIPEGYSVSREKKERFSLILESASTNQTSMYLCASSLTTVSNSPLHFGNGTRLTVT.

The chain recombines TRBV10-3 with TRBJ2-7; 8 nucleotides align to TRBD2. Germline V gene data show CDR1 as ENHRY and CDR2 as SYGVKD. V dropped 9 bases and J dropped 0; count of bases not matched to a gene: 7. The CDR3 is 14 amino acids. CDR3 in amino acids: CAIRREASSYEQYF. CDR3 DNA sequence: TGTGCCATAAGGCGGGAGGCGAGCTCCTACGAGCAGTACTTC.

The genes are TRBV18 and TRBJ2-1; D remains unclear. V dropped 1 base and J dropped 7 bases, with 14 bases sitting between them. Germline assignment: CDR1 KGHSH and CDR2 LQKENI. The CDR3 is 15 residues long. This CDR3 reads CASSPLLIIGNEQFF. The CDR3 nucleotides read TGTGCCAGCTCACCACTTCTCATTATCGGGAATGAGCAGTTCTTC.